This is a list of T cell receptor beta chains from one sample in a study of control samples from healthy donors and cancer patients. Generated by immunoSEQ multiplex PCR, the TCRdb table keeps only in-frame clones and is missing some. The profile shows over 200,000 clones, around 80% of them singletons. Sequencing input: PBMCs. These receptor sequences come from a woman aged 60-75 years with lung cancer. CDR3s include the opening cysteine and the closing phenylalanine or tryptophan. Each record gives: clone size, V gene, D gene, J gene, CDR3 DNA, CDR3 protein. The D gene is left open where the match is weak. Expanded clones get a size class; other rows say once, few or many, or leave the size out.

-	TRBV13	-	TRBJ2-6	TGTGCCAGCAGCCAGGGTGGGGCATCTGGGGCCAACGTCCTGACTTTC	CASSQGGASGANVLTF
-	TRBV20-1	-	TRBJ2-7	TGCAGTGCAGGACAGACCAACGAGCAGTACTTC	CSAGQTNEQYF
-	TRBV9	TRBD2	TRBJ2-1	TGTGCCAGCAGCGTAAGGACTAGCGGGAGTGGTGAGCAGTTCTTC	CASSVRTSGSGEQFF
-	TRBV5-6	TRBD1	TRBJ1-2	TGTGCCAGCAGCTTGGCGGGGACAGGCGCATATGGCTACACCTTC	CASSLAGTGAYGYTF
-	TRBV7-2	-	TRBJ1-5	TGTGCCAGCAGCCGTACGGCAGGGAACCATCAGCCCCAGCATTTT	CASSRTAGNHQPQHF
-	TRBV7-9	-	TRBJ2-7	TGTGCCAGCAGCTTAGTCGCAGACTACGAGCAGTACTTC	CASSLVADYEQYF
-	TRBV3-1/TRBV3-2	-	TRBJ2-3	TGTGCCAGCAGCCAAGTCAATTCAGATACGCAGTATTTT	CASSQVNSDTQYF
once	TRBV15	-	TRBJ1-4	TGTGCCACCAGCAGGTCGGCTAGCGAAAAACTGTTTTTT	CATSRSASEKLFF
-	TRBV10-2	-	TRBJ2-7	TGCGCCAGCCGCAGCCAGGGGAGGTACGAGCAGTACTTC	CASRSQGRYEQYF
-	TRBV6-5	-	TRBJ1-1	TGTGCCAGCAGTAGGACGCAAATGATGGACACTGAAGCTTTCTTT	CASSRTQMMDTEAFF
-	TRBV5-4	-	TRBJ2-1	TGTGCCAGCAGCTTGGCCATTGGCAATGAGCAGTTCTTC	CASSLAIGNEQFF
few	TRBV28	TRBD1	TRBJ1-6	TGTGCCAGCAGTCCCTCGACAGGGAATTCACCCCTCCACTTT	CASSPSTGNSPLHF
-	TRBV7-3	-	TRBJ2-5	TGTGCCAGCAGCTTAAATTCCCAAGAGACCCAGTACTTC	CASSLNSQETQYF